These 19 T cell receptor beta chains originate from one sample sequenced in a study of Ad26.COV2.S vaccination and SARS-CoV-2 variants. Specified treatment: 19 received Ad26.COV2.S at low or high dose, single or two shots; roughly 5 received placebo; per-sample allocation not given. The study sampled participants on day 63 after the first vaccine or placebo injection. Sequencing was performed with immunoSEQ multiplex PCR; in TCRdb, only in-frame clones are kept and a portion is missing. The repertoire has around 340,000 clones, more than 85% of them found once; the top ten carry roughly 5%. The material sequenced was peripheral blood, taken in a trial of Ad26.COV2.S vaccine versus placebo. The receptors were sampled from a person aged 18 to 59 who received the Ad26.COV2.S COVID-19 vaccine or a placebo.

The rearrangement joins TRBV5-1 to TRBJ2-5; D may be TRBD1 (5 bases). This CDR3 contains 12 residues. Germline V gene data show CDR1 as SGHRS and CDR2 as YFSETQ. The germline V and J ends were trimmed by 5 bases and 3 bases, with 8 bases remaining between them. CDR3 amino acids: CASSIGEETQYF. DNA of the CDR3: TGCGCCAGCAGTATAGGGGAAGAGACCCAGTACTTC.

V is TRBV7-2 and J is TRBJ1-4, with 7 bases lining up with TRBD1. CDR3 length equals 14 residues. With 2 bases clipped from V and 8 bases from J, the junction kept 5 bases outside the gene matches. CDR1 and CDR2 from the germline V gene are SGHTA and FQGNSA. CDR3 bases: TGTGCCAGCAGCTTACAGGGGGAGGGGGAAAAACTGTTTTTT. It is translated as CASSLQGEGEKLFF.

The J gene is TRBJ1-6, the V gene TRBV5-4; D not resolved. This CDR3 spans 15 amino acids. Germline V gene sequence: CDR1 SGHNT, CDR2 YYREEE (reference sequence). Trimming shortened V by 4 bases and J by 7 bases, and 15 bases separated the two germline ends. Here the CDR3 reads CASSSGKERNSPLHF. The CDR3 DNA reads as TGTGCCAGCAGCAGCGGTAAGGAACGGAATTCACCCCTCCACTTT.

V gene TRBV5-4 combines with J gene TRBJ2-1; a weak D match, TRBD2 (5 bases). The V gene lost 3 bases and the J gene lost 6 bases, with 13 bases spanning the gap. The CDR3 totals 14 residues. Germline CDR1 is SGHNT and CDR2 is YYREEE (reference sequence). The CDR3 sequence: CASSSFGVSNEQFF. For the CDR3, the DNA is TGTGCCAGCAGCTCATTCGGGGTTAGCAATGAGCAGTTCTTC. The full variable domain, with the rest looked up from reference TRBV5-4 and TRBJ2-1, is ETGVTQSPTHLIKTRGQQVTLRCSSQSGHNTVSWYQQALGQGPQFIFQYYREEENGRGNFPPRFSGLQFPNYSSELNVNALELDDSALYLCASSSFGVSNEQFFGPGTRLTVL.

The rearrangement uses TRBV3-1 (or the pseudogene TRBV3-2) and TRBJ1-1; TRBD1 might be the D (6 bases). Germline lookup yields CDR1 LGHDT and CDR2 YNNKEL (reference sequence). This CDR3 is built from 13 residues. Deletions cut 4 bases from V and 3 bases from J, with 9 bases between. CDR3 sequence reads: CASSPSGDTEAFF. The CDR3 DNA follows: TGTGCCAGCAGCCCATCAGGGGACACTGAAGCTTTCTTT.

The genes are TRBV5-6 and TRBJ2-7, with D perhaps assigned TRBD1 or TRBD2 (5 bases each). V was cut by 0 bases and J by 3 bases, with 7 bases left in between. CDR3 length equals 13 residues. In germline, CDR1 is SGHDT, CDR2 YYEEEE. CDR3 sequence: CASSLGDGYEQYF. The CDR3 bases are TGTGCCAGCAGCTTGGGGGACGGCTACGAGCAGTACTTC.

This rearrangement joins TRBV19 to TRBJ2-7, with D perhaps being TRBD1 or TRBD2 (6 bases each). This CDR3 spans 14 amino acids. Looked up from germline, CDR1 is LNHDA and CDR2 is SQIVND (reference sequence). V lost 0 bases and J 6 bases, leaving 12 bases between the germline ends. This CDR3 reads CASSIDREGGEQYF. CDR3 nucleotide sequence: TGTGCCAGTAGTATAGATCGTGAGGGGGGCGAGCAGTACTTC.

Only a few counts were recorded for this clone. This chain links TRBV5-1 with TRBJ1-1; 8 bases are a match to TRBD1. J gave up 0 bases and V 5 bases, and 3 bases lay outside the gene matches. Per germline, CDR1 SGHRS and CDR2 YFSETQ. CDR3 length: 14 amino acids. CDR3 DNA sequence: TGCGCCAGCAGACGACAGGGGTTGAACACTGAAGCTTTCTTT. Protein sequence: CASRRQGLNTEAFF.

CDR3 region: CASSSKDRAYEQYF. CDR3 coding DNA: TGCGCCAGCAGCTCAAAGGACAGGGCCTACGAGCAGTACTTC. This chain connects TRBV5-1 to TRBJ2-7; 8 bases agree with TRBD1. CDR1 SGHRS and CDR2 YFSETQ come from the germline V gene. The CDR3 extends over 14 amino acids. Trimming took 3 bases from V and 2 from J; bases not matched to a gene: 4.

This chain links TRBV28 with TRBJ1-2; 9 nucleotides line up with TRBD1. CDR1 and CDR2 from the germline V gene are MDHEN and SYDVKM. Germline trimming cut 6 bases from V and 0 bases from J; bases unmatched to any gene: 11. This CDR3 is 17 amino acids long. In nucleotides, the CDR3 is TGTGCCAGCAGCGCCGGGACAGGGATTTTTTCTAACTATGGCTACACCTTC. Translated: CASSAGTGIFSNYGYTF.

V gene TRBV5-1 combines with J gene TRBJ1-2; a possible D gene is TRBD1 (5 bases). Germline assignment: CDR1 SGHRS and CDR2 YFSETQ. V lost 6 bases, J lost 4 bases, and 19 bases lay in between. The CDR3 sequence is 15 residues long. CDR3 sequence (DNA): TGCGCCAGCACGAGGGGCGGCTTGGAGGGCTATGGCTACACCTTC. Protein sequence: CASTRGGLEGYGYTF.

On this clone: At one boundary the junction diverges from the germline segment, which might be a read error. This CDR3 reads CASSLDPSGGATNF. In DNA form, the CDR3 reads TGTGCCAGCAGCTTAGATCCTAGCGGGGGGGCTACTAACTTC. The V call is TRBV7-2, the J call TRBJ2-5, with 12 positions matching TRBD2. The CDR3 length is 14 residues. Germline V gene data show CDR1 as SGHTA and CDR2 as FQGNSA.

The gene calls are TRBV2 and TRBJ2-5; 8 nucleotides line up with TRBD1. The germline V gene encodes CDR1 SNHLY and CDR2 FYNNEI. J lost 3 bases, V lost 6 bases, and 9 bases had no gene match. The CDR3 length is 15 residues. CDR3: CASRARQGPKETQYF. CDR3 nucleotides: TGTGCCAGCAGGGCTAGACAGGGGCCGAAAGAGACCCAGTACTTC.

This clone was seen only once. The rearrangement links TRBV18 to TRBJ1-3; the D is unclear. The CDR3 covers 15 residues. Per the germline V gene, CDR1 is KGHSH and CDR2 is LQKENI. Between the trimmed V and J ends, which lost 2 bases and 2 bases, there was a span of 10 bases. As DNA, the CDR3 is TGTGCCAGCTCACCAGTTCAGGATACTGGAAACACCATATATTTT. Translating gives CASSPVQDTGNTIYF.

In its sample, this clone was seen once. The rearrangement links TRBV14 to TRBJ2-7; D is undetermined. Germline CDR1 is SGHDN and CDR2 is FVKESK. Between the trimmed V and J ends, which lost 4 bases and 0 bases, there was a span of 1 base. The CDR3 totals 11 residues. CDR3: CASSPSYEQYF. The CDR3 DNA reads as TGTGCCAGCAGCCCCTCCTACGAGCAGTACTTC.

The chain is built from TRBV7-9 and TRBJ2-6; 9 nucleotides align to TRBD1. This CDR3 has 17 residues. Germline V gene sequence: CDR1 SEHNR, CDR2 FQNEAQ (reference sequence). Trimming cost V 5 bases and J 5 bases; bases outside gene matches: 10. The CDR3 DNA is TGTGCCAGCAGCCCCCCGACAGGGGGATTTCGGGCCAACGTCCTGACTTTC. This translates into CASSPPTGGFRANVLTF.

The chain joins TRBV28 to TRBJ1-1; 7 bases fit TRBD1. Germline CDR1 reads MDHEN; CDR2 reads SYDVKM. Germline trimming cut 10 bases from V and 8 bases from J; bases unmatched to any gene: 19. The CDR3 covers 15 residues. CDR3 nucleotide sequence: TGTGCCACCGATAGACAGGGCAGAGGTGGGCTAGAAGCTTTCTTT. Protein product: CATDRQGRGGLEAFF.

The chain uses TRBV3-1 (or the pseudogene TRBV3-2) and TRBJ1-1; no reliable D call. Trimming took 6 bases from V and 4 from J, leaving 12 bases between them. Germline CDR1 is LGHDT and CDR2 is YNNKEL (reference sequence). The CDR3 contains 13 residues. The CDR3 reads CASSDRAGTEAFF. The CDR3 DNA is TGTGCCAGCAGTGATAGGGCTGGCACTGAAGCTTTCTTT.

CDR3 sequence (DNA): TGCGCCAGCAGCTTGGCGGGGGGGGCAGAGACCCAGTACTTC. Amino acid sequence: CASSLAGGAETQYF. The rearrangement joins TRBV5-1 to TRBJ2-5, with 8 bases identical to TRBD2. The germline V gene encodes CDR1 SGHRS and CDR2 YFSETQ. The CDR3 consists of 14 residues. V trimming: 0 bases; J trimming: 4 bases; junction bases outside the gene matches: 2.